This TCR beta chain was documented in a study of shared clonotypes between healthy human individuals. On this clone: Its antigen is not known. Other DNA sequences from this sample encode an identical CDR3 as well.

The CDR3 spans 13 residues. The V gene's germline CDR1 is MNHEY and CDR2 SMNVEV (reference sequence). Unmatched junction bases numbered 4, after V lost 5 bases and J lost 4 bases. Naive CD8 isolation took CD45RO-negative cells positively selected for CCR7 and excluded terminally differentiated effector memory CD45RA+ cells. There were only Caucasian adults among the donors, and all lived in Nashville, Tennessee. The authors' processing: ImmunoSEQ yielded junction-only sequences lacking quality scores, so filtering differed. Clones were read by immunoSEQ multiplex PCR, and TCRdb kept only the in-frame ones, dropping some. The DNA was the basis for D and trimming; V, J and clone size are from that table. The sample shows 750,000 to 1,000,000 clones, 80% to 95% of them seen only once. Whole-study results and caveats: Shared clonotypes across all four donors exceeded non-shared ones in generation probability. Collection of samples was limited to blood; tissue repertoires likely differ.

The J gene is TRBJ2-7, the V gene TRBV27, with 8 positions matching TRBD1. The TCR was taken from a man younger than 40 in good health. The sequencing input was naive CD8+ T cells sorted from blood. Here the CDR3 DNA reads TGTGCCAGCAGTACCGGGACAGGTTACGAGCAGTACTTC. Residues: CASSTGTGYEQYF.